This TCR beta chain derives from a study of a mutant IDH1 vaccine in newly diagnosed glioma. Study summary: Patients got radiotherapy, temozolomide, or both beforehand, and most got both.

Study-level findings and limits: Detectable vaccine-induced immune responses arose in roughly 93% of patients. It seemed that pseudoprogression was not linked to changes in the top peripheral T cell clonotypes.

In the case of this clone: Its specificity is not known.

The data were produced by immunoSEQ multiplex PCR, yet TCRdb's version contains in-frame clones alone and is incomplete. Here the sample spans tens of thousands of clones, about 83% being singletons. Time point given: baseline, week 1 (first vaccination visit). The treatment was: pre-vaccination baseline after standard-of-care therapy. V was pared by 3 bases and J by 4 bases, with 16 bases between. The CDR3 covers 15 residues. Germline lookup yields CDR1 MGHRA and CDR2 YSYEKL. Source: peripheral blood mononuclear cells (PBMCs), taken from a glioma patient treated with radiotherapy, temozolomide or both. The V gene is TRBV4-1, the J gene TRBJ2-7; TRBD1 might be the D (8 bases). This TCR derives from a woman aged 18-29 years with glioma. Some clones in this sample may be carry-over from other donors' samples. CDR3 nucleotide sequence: TGCGCCAGCAGCCAGGTCGGACAGGGAGGGTACGAGCAGTACTTC. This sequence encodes CASSQVGQGGYEQYF.